This passage covers 11 T cell receptor beta chains from one sample sequenced in a study of siplizumab effects on memory and regulatory T cells. This table comes from immunoSEQ multiplex PCR, and its TCRdb copy is limited to in-frame clones, with some not included. The data hold around 83,000 clones, with about nine tenths observed a single time. Sequencing was done on a sample of CD4+ T cells sorted from blood. Source of these receptors: a human donor in good health.

This sequence joins TRBV5-3 and TRBJ1-3; 8 positions agree with TRBD1. TRBV5-3 is an open reading frame whose function is uncertain. Trimming removed 6 bases from V and 8 bases from J; junction bases left unmatched: 19. This CDR3 contains 17 residues. The CDR3 DNA reads as TGTGCCAGAACCAACACCGCCGACAGGGGTTTTCTGGACACCATATATTTT. It encodes CARTNTADRGFLDTIYF.

The rearrangement links TRBV15 to TRBJ2-1; D is perhaps TRBD1 or TRBD2 (5 bases each). This CDR3 region has 11 residues. With 3 bases removed from V and 15 bases from J, the gap between germline ends came to 12 bases. Germline V lookup: CDR1 LNHNV, CDR2 YYDKDF (reference sequence). CDR3 in amino acids: CATSRGDGMFF. The CDR3 bases are TGTGCCACCAGCAGGGGGGACGGAATGTTCTTC.

The chain is built from TRBV7-8 and TRBJ1-1; D is undetermined. The V gene's germline CDR1 is SGHVS and CDR2 FQNEAQ. V dropped 3 bases and J dropped 11 bases, with 19 bases sitting between them. The length of the CDR3 is 14 residues. CDR3 bases: TGTGCCAGCAGCTTCCGATATGAGGACGCGAAGGCTTTCTTT. The encoded protein is CASSFRYEDAKAFF.

J is TRBJ1-5 and V is TRBV7-9; 9 bases are shared with TRBD1. Germline values: CDR1 SEHNR, CDR2 FQNEAQ (reference sequence). The CDR3 is 15 residues long. Germline trimming cut 5 bases from V and 6 bases from J; bases unmatched to any gene: 8. Written as DNA, the CDR3 is TGTGCCAGCAGCGTAACAGGGGGCGCGGGTCAGCCCCAGCATTTT. Protein: CASSVTGGAGQPQHF.

The genes are TRBV7-3 and TRBJ2-3; tentatively, D is TRBD1 (5 bases). V lost 5 bases and J lost 4, with 10 bases in between. Germline V gives CDR1 SGHTA, CDR2 FQGTGA. This CDR3 is built from 13 residues. The CDR3 reads CASSITGSDTQYF. The DNA for the CDR3 is TGTGCCAGCAGCATTACAGGTTCAGATACGCAGTATTTT.

This chain uses TRBV7-3 with TRBJ2-1; 10 bases match TRBD2. V dropped 5 bases and J dropped 3; count of bases not matched to a gene: 7. Germline V gives CDR1 SGHTA, CDR2 FQGTGA. The CDR3 sequence is 16 residues long. The CDR3 nucleotides read TGTGCCAGCAGCACCAGGACTAGCGGAAACTACAATGAGCAGTTCTTC. Protein product: CASSTRTSGNYNEQFF.

The chain combines TRBV27 with TRBJ1-1, with D unresolved. Germline CDR1 reads MNHEY; CDR2 reads SMNVEV (reference sequence). The CDR3 contains 13 residues. With 3 bases removed from V and 1 base from J, the gap between germline ends came to 6 bases. This CDR3 is CASSLRGNTEAFF. CDR3 bases: TGTGCCAGCAGTTTGCGAGGGAACACTGAAGCTTTCTTT.

The chain combines TRBV19 with TRBJ1-5; D remains ambiguous. The CDR3 is 13 residues long. Germline CDR1 reads LNHDA; CDR2 reads SQIVND (reference sequence). Trimming removed 4 bases from V and 4 bases from J, with 8 bases in between. CDR3 nucleotide sequence: TGTGCCAGTAGTAGTGAAGGGAATCAGCCCCAGCATTTT. Encoded protein: CASSSEGNQPQHF.

The genes are TRBV28 and TRBJ1-3, with D possibly TRBD1 on 5 matching bases. V dropped 1 base and J dropped 0 bases, with 10 bases sitting between them. The CDR3 sequence is 16 residues long. Germline loops: CDR1 MDHEN, CDR2 SYDVKM. As DNA, the CDR3 is TGTGCCAGCAGTTTATTCTTGGGGGGCTCTGGAAACACCATATATTTT. Translated: CASSLFLGGSGNTIYF.

The chain joins TRBV10-3 to TRBJ2-1; TRBD2 aligns across 10 bases. This CDR3 has 15 amino acids. V was pared by 7 bases and J by 6 bases, with 9 bases of the junction left unmatched. Germline V CDR1 and CDR2: ENHRY, SYGVKD. CDR3 region: CAITASGSIGNEQFF. CDR3 DNA: TGTGCCATCACGGCTAGCGGGAGCATAGGCAATGAGCAGTTCTTC.

This clone appeared once. The V and J genes are TRBV13 and TRBJ1-1; 9 positions match TRBD1. CDR3 length equals 15 residues. Germline CDR1 PRHDT, CDR2 FYEKMQ (reference sequence). The trim removed 1 base at V and 1 base at J, leaving 1 base unmatched. The CDR3 region is CASSLVGQGNTEAFF. DNA for the CDR3: TGTGCCAGCAGCTTAGTGGGACAGGGGAACACTGAAGCTTTCTTT.